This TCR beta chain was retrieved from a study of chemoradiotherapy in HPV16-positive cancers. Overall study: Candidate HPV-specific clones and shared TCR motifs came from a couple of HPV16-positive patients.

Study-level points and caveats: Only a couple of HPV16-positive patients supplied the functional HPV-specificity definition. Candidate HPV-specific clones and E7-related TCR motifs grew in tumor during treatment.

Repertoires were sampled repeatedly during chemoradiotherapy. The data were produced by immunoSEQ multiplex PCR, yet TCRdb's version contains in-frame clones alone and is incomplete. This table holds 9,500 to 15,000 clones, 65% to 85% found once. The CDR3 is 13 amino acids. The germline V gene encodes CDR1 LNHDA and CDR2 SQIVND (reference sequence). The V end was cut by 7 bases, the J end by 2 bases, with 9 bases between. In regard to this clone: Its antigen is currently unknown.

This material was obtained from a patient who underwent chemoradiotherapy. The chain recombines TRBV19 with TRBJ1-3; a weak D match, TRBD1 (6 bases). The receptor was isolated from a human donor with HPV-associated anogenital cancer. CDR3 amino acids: CASKQGTGNTIYF. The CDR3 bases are TGTGCCAGTAAGCAGGGGACTGGAAACACCATATATTTT.